This record covers a single T cell receptor (beta chain). No antigen is known for it. This sample was included in a study of shared clonotypes between healthy human individuals. Whole-study context: The study used three CD4 naive, three CD4 memory, two CD8 naive and one CD8 memory plate per donor. Study findings and constraints: Generally, naive subsets came out with larger estimated richness than memory subsets. Sampling covered blood only; tissue repertoires likely differ.

V was clipped by 2 bases and J by 3 bases, with 10 bases between them. This CDR3 has 14 amino acids. Germline CDR1 is SSHAT and CDR2 is FNYEAQ (reference sequence). As originally analysed: Filtering differed because ImmunoSEQ produced junction-only sequences that carried no quality scores. Produced via immunoSEQ multiplex PCR; TCRdb's table is partial and in-frame only. V and J calls and clone size are copied from that table; D and trimming were computed from the DNA. The table has around 1.9 million clones, over 85% seen once. Naive CD8 populations comprised CD45RO-negative cells positively selected for CCR7, excluding terminally differentiated effector memory CD45RA+ cells.

Sequencing was done on a sample of naive CD8+ T cells from PBMCs. The sequence was collected from a man aged 18 to 29 in good health. Some clones in this sample may be carry-over from other donors' samples. The chain is built from TRBV7-7 and TRBJ2-5, with D possibly being TRBD2 (6 bases). In nucleotides, the CDR3 is TGTGCCAGCAGCTTAAATTGGGGGGAAGAGACCCAGTACTTC. This codes for CASSLNWGEETQYF.